A selection of T cell receptor beta chains follows, all from one sample in a study of control samples from healthy donors and cancer patients. The method was immunoSEQ multiplex PCR; TCRdb's version includes in-frame clones alone and lacks a portion of them. The repertoire holds more than 65,000 clones, with approximately 90% as singletons. Sequenced: PBMCs. The source is a woman aged 55 to 70 with head and neck cancer. Both conserved end residues are part of each CDR3. The order of the fields is D gene, clone size, V gene, J gene, CDR3 protein, CDR3 DNA. The D gene is left open where the match is weak. Clone size is given for some rows only: seen once, a few or many times, or a class if the clone is expanded.

>.|.|TRBV2|TRBJ1-1
CASSRRTEAFF
TGTGCCAGCAGTCGAAGGACTGAAGCTTTCTTT
>TRBD1|.|TRBV3-1/TRBV3-2|TRBJ1-4
CAAGGTANEKLFF
TGTGCCGCGGGGGGGACAGCTAATGAAAAACTGTTTTTT
>.|.|TRBV28|TRBJ1-2
CASSSLQDPLSGYTF
TGTGCCAGCAGTTCCCTACAGGATCCACTCTCTGGCTACACCTTC
>.|once|TRBV15|TRBJ2-5
CATSRDPRGWETQYF
TGTGCCACCAGCAGAGATCCCCGGGGCTGGGAGACCCAGTACTTC
>.|few|TRBV11-2|TRBJ2-1
CASRGRSIGQFF
TGTGCCAGCAGGGGTCGAAGCATCGGGCAGTTCTTC
>.|.|TRBV12-3/TRBV12-4|TRBJ2-7
CASSLRSMGEQYF
TGTGCCAGCAGTTTAAGGTCAATGGGGGAGCAGTACTTC
>TRBD2|.|TRBV7-8|TRBJ2-1
CASSFVREGYNEQFF
TGTGCCAGCAGCTTCGTGCGGGAGGGCTACAATGAGCAGTTCTTC
>TRBD1|few|TRBV19|TRBJ1-4
CASSKQGSGGEKLFF
TGTGCCAGTAGCAAACAGGGGTCTGGCGGTGAAAAACTGTTTTTT
>TRBD1|.|TRBV19|TRBJ1-5
CASTPGQGNQPQHF
TGTGCCAGTACCCCGGGACAGGGTAATCAGCCCCAGCATTTT
>.|.|TRBV12-3/TRBV12-4|TRBJ1-1
CASSLERSEAFF
TGTGCCAGCAGTTTAGAGAGGTCTGAAGCTTTCTTT
>.|.|TRBV6-6|TRBJ1-4
CASSKGNSPNEKLFF
TGTGCCAGCAGTAAGGGGAACAGTCCTAATGAAAAACTGTTTTTT
>TRBD2|.|TRBV6-4|TRBJ2-1
CASRRTSAHNEQFF
TGTGCCAGCCGACGGACTAGCGCGCACAATGAGCAGTTCTTC
>.|.|TRBV7-6|TRBJ2-3
CASSLGAGVDTQYF
TGTGCCAGCAGCTTAGGGGCAGGGGTAGATACGCAGTATTTT
>.|.|TRBV30|TRBJ2-5
CAWSVLGPQYF
TGTGCCTGGAGTGTCCTAGGTCCCCAGTACTTC
>.|.|TRBV5-1|TRBJ2-2
CASSLVGTGELFF
TGCGCCAGCAGCTTGGTGGGCACCGGGGAGCTGTTTTTT
>.|.|TRBV28|TRBJ1-1
CASSVPGENTEAFF
TGTGCCAGCAGTGTTCCGGGAGAGAACACTGAAGCTTTCTTT
>.|few|TRBV27|TRBJ1-2
CASSFYGMRYTF
TGTGCCAGCAGTTTCTATGGGATGCGCTACACCTTC
>TRBD1|.|TRBV5-1|TRBJ2-3
CASSHGTGRGTDTQYF
TGCGCCAGCAGCCACGGGACAGGGCGGGGCACAGATACGCAGTATTTT
>TRBD2|.|TRBV7-8|TRBJ2-5
CASSLGTSGAGETQYF
TGTGCCAGCAGCCTGGGGACTAGCGGGGCCGGGGAGACCCAGTACTTC
>TRBD2|.|TRBV4-2|TRBJ2-1
CASSQDRLAGVQFF
TGTGCCAGCAGCCAAGATCGGCTAGCGGGAGTTCAGTTCTTC
>TRBD2|.|TRBV7-2|TRBJ2-2
CASSSGTSWVGELFF
TGTGCCAGCAGCTCCGGGACTAGCTGGGTCGGGGAGCTGTTTTTT
>TRBD1|.|TRBV2|TRBJ2-7
CASSRDRGDYEQYF
TGTGCCAGCAGCCGGGACAGGGGAGACTACGAGCAGTACTTC
>TRBD2|once|TRBV6-5|TRBJ2-7
CASSYSSTSGTYEQYF
TGTGCCAGCAGTTACTCGTCAACTAGCGGAACCTACGAGCAGTACTTC
>.|.|TRBV6-5|TRBJ2-2
CASNTGEGTGELFF
TGTGCCAGCAACACGGGAGAGGGCACCGGGGAGCTGTTTTTT
>.|.|TRBV18|TRBJ2-7
CASSRTDSYEQYF
TGTGCCAGCTCCAGGACGGATTCCTACGAGCAGTACTTC
>.|.|TRBV5-4|TRBJ1-1
CASSLAARNTEAFF
TGTGCCAGCAGCTTGGCTGCCAGAAACACTGAAGCTTTCTTT
>.|.|TRBV19|TRBJ2-7
CASSGGRSYEQYF
TGTGCCAGTAGTGGGGGCCGGTCCTACGAGCAGTACTTC
>TRBD1|.|TRBV28|TRBJ2-7
CASRDRAYEQYF
TGTGCCAGCAGGGACAGGGCCTACGAGCAGTACTTC
>TRBD1|.|TRBV18|TRBJ1-2
CASSMPGQDYGYTF
TGTGCCAGCTCGATGCCAGGACAGGACTATGGCTACACCTTC
>TRBD1|.|TRBV15|TRBJ2-3
CATTDRGQGRVDTQYF
TGTGCCACCACCGACAGGGGACAGGGTCGGGTAGATACGCAGTATTTT
>.|once|TRBV29-1|TRBJ2-5
CSVESGVGETQYF
TGCAGCGTTGAATCAGGGGTCGGGGAGACCCAGTACTTC
>.|.|TRBV7-9|TRBJ2-2
CASRRRNTGELFF
TGTGCCAGCAGACGGAGGAACACCGGGGAGCTGTTTTTT
>TRBD2|.|TRBV4-2|TRBJ2-7
CASSQDLGTSGLPYEQYF
TGTGCCAGCAGCCAAGATTTGGGGACTAGCGGTTTACCCTACGAGCAGTACTTC